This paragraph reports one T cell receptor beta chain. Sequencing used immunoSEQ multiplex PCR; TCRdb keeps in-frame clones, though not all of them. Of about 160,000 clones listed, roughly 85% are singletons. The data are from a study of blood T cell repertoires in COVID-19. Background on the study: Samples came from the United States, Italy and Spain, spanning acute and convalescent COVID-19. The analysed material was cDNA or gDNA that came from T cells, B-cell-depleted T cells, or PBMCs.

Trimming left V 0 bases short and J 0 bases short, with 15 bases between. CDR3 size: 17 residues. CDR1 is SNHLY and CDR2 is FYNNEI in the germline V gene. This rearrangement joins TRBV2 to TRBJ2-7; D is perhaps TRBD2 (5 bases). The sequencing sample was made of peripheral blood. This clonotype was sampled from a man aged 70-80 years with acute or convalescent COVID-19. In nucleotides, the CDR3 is TGTGCCAGCAGTGAAGCTGAGGGTACCCACCTCTCCTACGAGCAGTACTTC. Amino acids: CASSEAEGTHLSYEQYF.